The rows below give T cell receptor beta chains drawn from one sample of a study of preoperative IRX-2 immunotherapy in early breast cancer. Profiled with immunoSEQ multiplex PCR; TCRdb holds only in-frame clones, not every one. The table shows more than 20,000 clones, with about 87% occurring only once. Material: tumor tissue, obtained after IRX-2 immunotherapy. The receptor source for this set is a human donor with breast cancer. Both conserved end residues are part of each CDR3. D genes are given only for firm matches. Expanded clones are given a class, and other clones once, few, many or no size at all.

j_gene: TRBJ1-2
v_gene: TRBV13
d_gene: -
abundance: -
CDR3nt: TGTGCCAGCAGCTTCAGACGGAATGCCCTTTATGGCTACACCTTC
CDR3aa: CASSFRRNALYGYTF

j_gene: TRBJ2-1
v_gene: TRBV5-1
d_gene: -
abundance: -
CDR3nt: TGCGCCAGCAGCTTAAGGGGAGGGGGCGAGCGGAATGAGCAGTTCTTC
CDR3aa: CASSLRGGGERNEQFF

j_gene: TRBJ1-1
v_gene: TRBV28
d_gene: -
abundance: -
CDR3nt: TGTGCCAGCAGTTCCGTATATAACACTGAAGCTTTCTTT
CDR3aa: CASSSVYNTEAFF

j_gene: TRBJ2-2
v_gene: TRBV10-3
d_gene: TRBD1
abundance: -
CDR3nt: TGTGCCATCAGTGAGTCGGACAGGGGGCAAGAGCTGTTTTTT
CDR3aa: CAISESDRGQELFF

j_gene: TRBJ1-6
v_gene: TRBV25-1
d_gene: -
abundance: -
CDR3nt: TGTGCCAGCAGTGAATACAGGGGAGAGAAATCACCCCTCCACTTT
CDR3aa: CASSEYRGEKSPLHF

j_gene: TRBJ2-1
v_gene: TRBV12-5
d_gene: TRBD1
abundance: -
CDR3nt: TGTGCTAGTGGTCCCGCGACAGGGAATGAGCAGTTCTTC
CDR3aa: CASGPATGNEQFF

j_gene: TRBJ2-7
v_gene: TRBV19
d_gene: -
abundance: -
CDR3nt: TGTGCCAGTAGTCCCCAGGGCGGCTACGAGCAGTACTTC
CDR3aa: CASSPQGGYEQYF

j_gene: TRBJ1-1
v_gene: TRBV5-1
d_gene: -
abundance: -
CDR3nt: TGCGCCAGCAGCTGGGGGGGGGAGAACACTGAAGCTTTCTTT
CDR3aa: CASSWGGENTEAFF

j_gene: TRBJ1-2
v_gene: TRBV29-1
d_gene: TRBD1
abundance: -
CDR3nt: TGCAGCGTTGGGGGGGCGACAGGGGTCGCCTCGGGGGGCTACACCTTC
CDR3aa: CSVGGATGVASGGYTF

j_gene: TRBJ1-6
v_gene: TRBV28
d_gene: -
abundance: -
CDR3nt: TGTGCCAGCAGTGAGGGACGGACCAATTCACCCCTCCACTTT
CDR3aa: CASSEGRTNSPLHF

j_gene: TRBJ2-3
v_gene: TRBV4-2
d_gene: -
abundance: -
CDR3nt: TGTGCCAGCAGCCAAGCTCGGAGCGGCCTAGCGCGCGATACGCAGTATTTT
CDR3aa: CASSQARSGLARDTQYF

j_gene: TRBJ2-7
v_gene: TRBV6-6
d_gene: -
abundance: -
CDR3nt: TGTGCCAGCAGTTACGGGGCCAGCTCCTACGAGCAGTACTTC
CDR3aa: CASSYGASSYEQYF

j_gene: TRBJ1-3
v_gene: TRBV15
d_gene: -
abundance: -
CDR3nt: TGTGCCACCAGCAGAGAGTTACCCGGACAGTCTGGAAACACCATATATTTT
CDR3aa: CATSRELPGQSGNTIYF

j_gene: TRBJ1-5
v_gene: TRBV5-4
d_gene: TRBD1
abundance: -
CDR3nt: TGTGCCAGCAGTTCGCAAGGACAGGGCGGGCATCAGCCCCAGCATTTT
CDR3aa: CASSSQGQGGHQPQHF

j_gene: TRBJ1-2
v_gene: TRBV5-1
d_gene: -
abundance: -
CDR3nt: TGCGCCAGCAGCGTTGTGGGGGACACCGTAACTGGCTACACCTTC
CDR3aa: CASSVVGDTVTGYTF

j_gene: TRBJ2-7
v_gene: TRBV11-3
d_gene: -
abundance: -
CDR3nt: TGTGCCAGCAGCTCTGGGGGGACAGTCACCTCCTACGAGCAGTACTTC
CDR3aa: CASSSGGTVTSYEQYF

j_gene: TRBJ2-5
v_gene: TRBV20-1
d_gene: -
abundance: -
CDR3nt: TGCAGTGCTCTCCAAGAGACCCAGTACTTC
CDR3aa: CSALQETQYF

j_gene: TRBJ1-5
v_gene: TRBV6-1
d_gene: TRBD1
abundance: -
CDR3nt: TGTGCCAGCCGACGGGACAGACGATATCAGCCCCAGCATTTT
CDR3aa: CASRRDRRYQPQHF

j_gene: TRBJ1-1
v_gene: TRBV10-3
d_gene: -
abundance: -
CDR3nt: TGTGCCATCAGGGCGACAGAAGTGAACACTGAAGCTTTCTTT
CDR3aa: CAIRATEVNTEAFF

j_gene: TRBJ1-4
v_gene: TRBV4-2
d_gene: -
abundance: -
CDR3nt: TGTGCCAGCAGCCTCCCAGGTGCCACTAATGAAAAACTGTTTTTT
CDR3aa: CASSLPGATNEKLFF

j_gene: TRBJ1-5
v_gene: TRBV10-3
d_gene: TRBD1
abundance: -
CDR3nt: TGTGCCATCAGCCAGACAGGGGAGAATCAGCCCCAGCATTTT
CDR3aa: CAISQTGENQPQHF

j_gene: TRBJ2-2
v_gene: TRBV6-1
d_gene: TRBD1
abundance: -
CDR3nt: TGTGCCAGCCAGCTGGACAGGGGTTCAGGGGAGCTGTTTTTT
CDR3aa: CASQLDRGSGELFF

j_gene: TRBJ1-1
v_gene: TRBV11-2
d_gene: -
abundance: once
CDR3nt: TGTGCCAGCAGCTTAGAGCAGGGTCTCACTGAAGCTTTCTTT
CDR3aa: CASSLEQGLTEAFF

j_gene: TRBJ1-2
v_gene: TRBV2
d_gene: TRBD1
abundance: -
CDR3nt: TGTGCCAGCACCGGGACAGGGGGTCAGGGCTACACCTTC
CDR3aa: CASTGTGGQGYTF

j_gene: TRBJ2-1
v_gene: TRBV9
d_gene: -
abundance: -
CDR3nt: TGTGCCAGCAGCGCAGACCAGAGCTCCTACAATGAGCAGTTCTTC
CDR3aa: CASSADQSSYNEQFF

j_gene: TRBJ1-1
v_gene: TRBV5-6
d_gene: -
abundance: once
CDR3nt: TGTGCCAGCAGCGGGGTGGGGGGGAACACTGAAGCTTTCTTT
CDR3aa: CASSGVGGNTEAFF

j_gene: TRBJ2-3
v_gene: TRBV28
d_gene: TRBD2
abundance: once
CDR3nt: TGTGCCAGCAGCTCCCTCGGGGGGACCACAGATACGCAGTATTTT
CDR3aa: CASSSLGGTTDTQYF

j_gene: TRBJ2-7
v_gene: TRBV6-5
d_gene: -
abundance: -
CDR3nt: TGTGCCAGCACCCCGACAGGTTTGAGCTCCTACGAGCAGTACTTC
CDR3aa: CASTPTGLSSYEQYF

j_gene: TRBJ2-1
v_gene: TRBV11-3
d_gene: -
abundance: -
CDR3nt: TGTGCCAGCAGCTTAGGAGCCAGGGGCCATGCACAGTTCTTC
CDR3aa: CASSLGARGHAQFF

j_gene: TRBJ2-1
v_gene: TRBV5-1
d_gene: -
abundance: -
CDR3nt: TGCGCCAGCAGCTTGGCCGGGGACCGCCGGCTATACAATGAGCAGTTCTTC
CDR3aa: CASSLAGDRRLYNEQFF

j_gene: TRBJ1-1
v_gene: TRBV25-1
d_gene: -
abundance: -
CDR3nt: TGTGCCAGCAGTGAGCTCGGGGGGAACACTGAAGCTTTCTTT
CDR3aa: CASSELGGNTEAFF

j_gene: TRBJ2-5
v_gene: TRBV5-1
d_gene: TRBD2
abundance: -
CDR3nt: TGCGCCAGCAGCCCCCTGGCGGGGGGGCCAGGGGAGACCCAGTACTTC
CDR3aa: CASSPLAGGPGETQYF

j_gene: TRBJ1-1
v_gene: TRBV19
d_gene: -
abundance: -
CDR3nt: TGTGCCAGTAGTCCCCAAGTGCGGAGTGAAGCTTTCTTT
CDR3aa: CASSPQVRSEAFF

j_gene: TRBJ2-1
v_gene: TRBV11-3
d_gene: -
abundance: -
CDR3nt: TGTGCCAGCAGCATAAGTAGCCCGGGCAATGAGCAGTTCTTC
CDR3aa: CASSISSPGNEQFF

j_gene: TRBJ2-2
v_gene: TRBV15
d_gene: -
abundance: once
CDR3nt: TGTGCCACCAGCAGAGATTCAGGGACACCTATCGGGGAGCTGTTTTTT
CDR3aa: CATSRDSGTPIGELFF

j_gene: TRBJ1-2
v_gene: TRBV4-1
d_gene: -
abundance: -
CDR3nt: TGCGCCAGCAGCCCCAGGGAAGCTAACTATGGCTACACCTTC
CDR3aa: CASSPREANYGYTF

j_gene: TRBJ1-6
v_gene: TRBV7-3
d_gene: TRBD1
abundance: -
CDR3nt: TGTGCCAGCAGCCCAGGGGGAGATTCACCCCTCCACTTT
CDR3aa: CASSPGGDSPLHF

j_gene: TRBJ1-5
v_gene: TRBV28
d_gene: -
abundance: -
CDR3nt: TGTGCCAGCAGGGGACCTGGGCTGCGCAATCAGCCCCAGCATTTT
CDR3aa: CASRGPGLRNQPQHF

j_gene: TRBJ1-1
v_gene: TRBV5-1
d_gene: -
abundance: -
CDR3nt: TGCGCCAGCAGCATCCATAAGAACACTGAAGCTTTCTTT
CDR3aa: CASSIHKNTEAFF

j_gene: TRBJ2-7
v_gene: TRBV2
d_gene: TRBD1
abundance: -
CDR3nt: TGTGCCAGCAGCGGGACAGGGCCGAGCGAGCAGTACTTC
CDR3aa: CASSGTGPSEQYF

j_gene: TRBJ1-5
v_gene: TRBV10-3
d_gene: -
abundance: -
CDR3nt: TGTGCCATCAGTAGTGAGGATCAGCCCCAGCATTTT
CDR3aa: CAISSEDQPQHF

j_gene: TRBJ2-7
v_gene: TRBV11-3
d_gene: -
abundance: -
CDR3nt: TGTGCCAGCAGCTCCCGCCTCGACGGGTCCTACGAGCAGTACTTC
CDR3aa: CASSSRLDGSYEQYF

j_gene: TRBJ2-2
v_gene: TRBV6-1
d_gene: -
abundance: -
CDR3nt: TGTGCCAGTAGCCGGTCATCGGACACCGGGGAGCTGTTTTTT
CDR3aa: CASSRSSDTGELFF

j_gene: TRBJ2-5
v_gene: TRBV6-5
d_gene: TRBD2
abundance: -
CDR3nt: TGTGCCAGCAGACCGGGGGGGTCGGAGACCCAGTACTTC
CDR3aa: CASRPGGSETQYF

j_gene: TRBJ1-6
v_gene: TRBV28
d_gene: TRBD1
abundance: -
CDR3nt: TGTGCCAGCAGGAAGACAGGGGGAGACTCACCCCTCCACTTT
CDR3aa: CASRKTGGDSPLHF

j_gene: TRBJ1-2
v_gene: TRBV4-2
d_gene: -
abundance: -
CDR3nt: TGTGCCAGCAGCCAAGATACCGCTTCTAAGAGCTACACCTTC
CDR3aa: CASSQDTASKSYTF

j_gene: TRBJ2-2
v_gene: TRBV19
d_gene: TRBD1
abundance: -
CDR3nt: TGTGCCAGTAGTGCGGGACAGGGGGCGGTTGGCGGGGAGCTGTTTTTT
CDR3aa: CASSAGQGAVGGELFF

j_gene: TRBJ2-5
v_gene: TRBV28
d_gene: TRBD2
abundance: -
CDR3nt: TGTGCCAGCAGTTGGGGCGCGGAGCGGGGAGATAAAGAGACCCAGTACTTC
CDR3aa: CASSWGAERGDKETQYF

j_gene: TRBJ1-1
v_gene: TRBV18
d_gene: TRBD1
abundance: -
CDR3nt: TGTGCCAGCTCAGCTCACAGGGGAGGGGACACTGAAGCTTTCTTT
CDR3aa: CASSAHRGGDTEAFF